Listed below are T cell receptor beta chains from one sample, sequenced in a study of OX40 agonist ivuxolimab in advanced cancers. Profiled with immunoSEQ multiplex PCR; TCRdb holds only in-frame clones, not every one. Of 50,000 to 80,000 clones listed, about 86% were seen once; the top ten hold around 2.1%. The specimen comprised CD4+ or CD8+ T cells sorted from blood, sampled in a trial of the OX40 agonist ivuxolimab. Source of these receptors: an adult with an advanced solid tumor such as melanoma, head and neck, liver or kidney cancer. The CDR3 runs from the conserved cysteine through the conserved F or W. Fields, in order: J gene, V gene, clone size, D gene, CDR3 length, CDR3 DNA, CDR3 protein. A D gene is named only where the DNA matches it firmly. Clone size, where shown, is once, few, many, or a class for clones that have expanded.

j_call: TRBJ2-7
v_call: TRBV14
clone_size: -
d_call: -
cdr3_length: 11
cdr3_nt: TGTGCCAGCAGTCTACAATACGAGCAGTACTTC
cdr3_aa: CASSLQYEQYF

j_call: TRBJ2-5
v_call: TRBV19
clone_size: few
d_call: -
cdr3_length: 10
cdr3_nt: TGTGCCAGTAGAGGGGAGACCCAGTACTTC
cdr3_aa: CASRGETQYF

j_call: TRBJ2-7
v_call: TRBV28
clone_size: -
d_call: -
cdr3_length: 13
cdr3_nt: TGTGCCAGCAAAAGAACGAATCCTCGGGAGCAGTACTTC
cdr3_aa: CASKRTNPREQYF

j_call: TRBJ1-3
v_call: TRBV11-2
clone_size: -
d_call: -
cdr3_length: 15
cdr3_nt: TGTGCCAGCAGCCAATACGGGAGCTCTGGAAACACCATATATTTT
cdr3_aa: CASSQYGSSGNTIYF

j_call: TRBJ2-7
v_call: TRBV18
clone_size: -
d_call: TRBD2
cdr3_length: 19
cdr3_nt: TGTGCCAGCTCACCTTTGGGTACGGGGTTAGCGGGAGTTTTCGTCGAGCAGTACTTC
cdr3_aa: CASSPLGTGLAGVFVEQYF

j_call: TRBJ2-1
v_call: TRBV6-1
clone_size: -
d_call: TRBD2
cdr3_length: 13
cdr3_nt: TGTGCCAGCAATCTAGCGGGTTACAATGAGCAGTTCTTC
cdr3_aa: CASNLAGYNEQFF

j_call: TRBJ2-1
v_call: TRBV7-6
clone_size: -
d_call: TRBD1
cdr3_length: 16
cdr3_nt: TGTGCCAGCAGCTCAACCCCGGGACAGGGGAACAATGAGCAGTTCTTC
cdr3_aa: CASSSTPGQGNNEQFF

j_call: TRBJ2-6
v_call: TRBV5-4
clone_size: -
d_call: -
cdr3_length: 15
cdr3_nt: TGTGCCAGCAGCATTGATATTTCTGGGGCCAACGTCCTGACTTTC
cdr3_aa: CASSIDISGANVLTF

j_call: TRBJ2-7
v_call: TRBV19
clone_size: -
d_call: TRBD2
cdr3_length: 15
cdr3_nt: TGTGCCAGTTCGCCGGGACTAGCGGGAGTCTACGAGCAGTACTTC
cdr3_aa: CASSPGLAGVYEQYF

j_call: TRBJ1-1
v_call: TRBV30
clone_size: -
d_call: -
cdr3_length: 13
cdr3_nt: TGTGCCTGGACAGGGGACTGGTACACTGAAGCTTTCTTT
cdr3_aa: CAWTGDWYTEAFF

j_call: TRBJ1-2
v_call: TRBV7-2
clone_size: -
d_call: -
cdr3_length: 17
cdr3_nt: TGTGCCAGCAGCTCTACTCCGGGCCAGTCCCCTAACTATGGCTACACCTTC
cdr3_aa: CASSSTPGQSPNYGYTF

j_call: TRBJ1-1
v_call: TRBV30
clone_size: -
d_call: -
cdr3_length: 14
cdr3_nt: TGTGCCTGGAGTCCACGGGGCTATAACACTGAAGCTTTCTTT
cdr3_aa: CAWSPRGYNTEAFF

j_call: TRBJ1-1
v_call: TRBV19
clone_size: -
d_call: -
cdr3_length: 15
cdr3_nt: TGTGCCAGTAGTCACCGGGACTCGCGTACCACTGAAGCTTTCTTT
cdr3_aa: CASSHRDSRTTEAFF

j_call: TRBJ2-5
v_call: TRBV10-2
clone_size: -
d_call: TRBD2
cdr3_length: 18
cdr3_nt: TGCGCCAGCAGTGAGAGGGTGGCGGAAGCGGGAGGGAATGTGACCCAGTACTTC
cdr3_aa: CASSERVAEAGGNVTQYF

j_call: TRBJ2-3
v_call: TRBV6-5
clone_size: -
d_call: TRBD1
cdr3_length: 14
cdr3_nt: TGTGCCGCCAGGGGGACCATCAGCACAGATACGCAGTATTTT
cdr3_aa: CAARGTISTDTQYF

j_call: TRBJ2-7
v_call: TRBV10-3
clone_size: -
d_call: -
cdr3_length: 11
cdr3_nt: TGTGCCATCGGTCGGGTTGGCGAGCAGTACTTC
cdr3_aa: CAIGRVGEQYF

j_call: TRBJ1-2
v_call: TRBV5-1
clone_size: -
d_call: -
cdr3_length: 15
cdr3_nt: TGCGCCAGCAGCTTGGGAGGGCCGCCGGACTATGGCTACACCTTC
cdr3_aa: CASSLGGPPDYGYTF

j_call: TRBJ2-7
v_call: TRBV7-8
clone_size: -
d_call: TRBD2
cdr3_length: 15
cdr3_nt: TGTGCCAGCAGCTTAGGGACTAGCGGAACCTACGAGCAGTACTTC
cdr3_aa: CASSLGTSGTYEQYF

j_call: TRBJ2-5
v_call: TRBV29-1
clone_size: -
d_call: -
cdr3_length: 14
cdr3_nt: TGCAGTTATCAGGGGCCGGGGGTGGAAGAGACCCAGTACTTC
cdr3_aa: CSYQGPGVEETQYF

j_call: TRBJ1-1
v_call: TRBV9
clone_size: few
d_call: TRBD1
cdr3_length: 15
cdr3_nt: TGTGCCAGCAGCCCACTAATGACAGGGACCACTGAAGCTTTCTTT
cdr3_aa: CASSPLMTGTTEAFF

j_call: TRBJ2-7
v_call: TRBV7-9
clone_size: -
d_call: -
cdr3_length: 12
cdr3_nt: TGTGCCAGCAGCTTCCAGAACTACGAGCAGTACTTC
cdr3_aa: CASSFQNYEQYF

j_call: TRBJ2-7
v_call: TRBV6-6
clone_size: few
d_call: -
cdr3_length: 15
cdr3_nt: TGTGCCAGCAGCACCCGGCAGGGGAGATTCTACGAGCAGTACTTC
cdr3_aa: CASSTRQGRFYEQYF

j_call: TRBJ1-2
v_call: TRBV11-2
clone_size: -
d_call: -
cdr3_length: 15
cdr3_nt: TGTGCCAGCAGCTTATCCCTGGGCGTAAACTATGGCTACACCTTC
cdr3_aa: CASSLSLGVNYGYTF

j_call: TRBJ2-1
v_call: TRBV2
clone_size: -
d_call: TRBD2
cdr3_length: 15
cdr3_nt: TGTGCCAGCAGTGAAGAGGTTAGCGGGGCAAATGAGCAGTTCTTC
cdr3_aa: CASSEEVSGANEQFF

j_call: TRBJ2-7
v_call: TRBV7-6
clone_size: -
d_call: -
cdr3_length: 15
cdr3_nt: TGTGCCAGCAGCTTAGCCGGGCAGGGCTCCTACGAGCAGTACTTC
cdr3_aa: CASSLAGQGSYEQYF

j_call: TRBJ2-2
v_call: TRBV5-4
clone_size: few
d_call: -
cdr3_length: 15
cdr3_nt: TGTGCCAGCAGCTTCGACAGTGGGAACACCGGGGAGCTGTTTTTT
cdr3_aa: CASSFDSGNTGELFF

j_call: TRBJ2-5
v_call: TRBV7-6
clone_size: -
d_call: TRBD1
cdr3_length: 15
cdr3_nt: TGTGCCAGCAGCTTAGGGGACAGAACTCAAGAGACCCAGTACTTC
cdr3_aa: CASSLGDRTQETQYF

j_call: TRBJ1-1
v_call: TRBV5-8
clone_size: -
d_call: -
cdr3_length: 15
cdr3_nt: TGTGCCAGCAGCCTCATAGGACATAAGAACACTGAAGCTTTCTTT
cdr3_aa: CASSLIGHKNTEAFF

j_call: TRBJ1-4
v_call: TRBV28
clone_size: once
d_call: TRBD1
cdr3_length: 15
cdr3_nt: TGTGCCAGCAGTGAACAGGGGGGAGCTAATGAAAAACTGTTTTTT
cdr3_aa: CASSEQGGANEKLFF

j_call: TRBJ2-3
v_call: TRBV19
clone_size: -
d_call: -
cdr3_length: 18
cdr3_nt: TGTGCCAGTAGTGCCACAGGGTCACGCGGAGCTAGCACAGATACGCAGTATTTT
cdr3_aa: CASSATGSRGASTDTQYF

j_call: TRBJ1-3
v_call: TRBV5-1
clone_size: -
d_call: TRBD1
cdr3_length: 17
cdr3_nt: TGCGCCAGCAGCTTGGGCGAAGGGGGCATCTCTGGAAACACCATATATTTT
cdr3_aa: CASSLGEGGISGNTIYF

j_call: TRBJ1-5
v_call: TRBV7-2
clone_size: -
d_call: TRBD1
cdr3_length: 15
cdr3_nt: TGTGCCAGCAGCTTGGGACAGCGTGGCAATCAGCCCCAGCATTTT
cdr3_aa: CASSLGQRGNQPQHF

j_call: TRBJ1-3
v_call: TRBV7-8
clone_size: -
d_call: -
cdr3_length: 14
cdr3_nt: TGTGCCAGCAGCTTAGCCCCCGGCGGAAACACCATATATTTT
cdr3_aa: CASSLAPGGNTIYF

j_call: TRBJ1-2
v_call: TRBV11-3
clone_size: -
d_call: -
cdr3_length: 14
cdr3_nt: TGTGCCAGCAGGAGTTACACTGCTAACTATGGCTACACCTTC
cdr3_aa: CASRSYTANYGYTF

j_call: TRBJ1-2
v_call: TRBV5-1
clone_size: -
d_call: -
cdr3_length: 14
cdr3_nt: TGCGCCAGCAGCTTGGAGACGAAACCCTATGGCTACACCTTC
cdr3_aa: CASSLETKPYGYTF

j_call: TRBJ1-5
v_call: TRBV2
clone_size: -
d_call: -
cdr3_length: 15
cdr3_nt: TGTGCCCCCCGGTGGGGAACTATGAGCAATCAGCCCCAGCATTTT
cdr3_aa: CAPRWGTMSNQPQHF

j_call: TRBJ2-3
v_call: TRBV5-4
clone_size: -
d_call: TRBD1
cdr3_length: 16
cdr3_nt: TGTGCCAGCAGCTCTACCGGGACAGGGGGCACAGATACGCAGTATTTT
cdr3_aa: CASSSTGTGGTDTQYF

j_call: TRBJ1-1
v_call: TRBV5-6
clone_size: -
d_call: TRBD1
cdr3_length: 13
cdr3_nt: TGTGCCAGCAGCTTGCCGGGACAGGGCGAAGCTTTCTTT
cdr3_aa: CASSLPGQGEAFF

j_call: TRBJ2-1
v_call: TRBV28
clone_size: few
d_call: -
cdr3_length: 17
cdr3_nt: TGTGCCAGCAGCCCCTTATGGTGGGCTAGCGCTGACAATGAGCAGTTCTTC
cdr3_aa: CASSPLWWASADNEQFF

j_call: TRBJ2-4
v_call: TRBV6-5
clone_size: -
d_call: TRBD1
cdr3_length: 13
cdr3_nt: TGTGCCAGCAATGGACAGGGCCGGAACATTCAGTACTTC
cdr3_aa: CASNGQGRNIQYF

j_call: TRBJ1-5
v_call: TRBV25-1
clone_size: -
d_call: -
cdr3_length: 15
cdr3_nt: TGTGCCAGCAGTGCAGGGTTGAGACCCAATCAGCCCCAGCATTTT
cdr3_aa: CASSAGLRPNQPQHF

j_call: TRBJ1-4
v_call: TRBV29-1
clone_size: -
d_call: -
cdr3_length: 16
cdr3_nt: TGCAGCGTCGAAGGGAGTACAAAGGGGTCTAATGAAAAACTGTTTTTT
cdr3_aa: CSVEGSTKGSNEKLFF

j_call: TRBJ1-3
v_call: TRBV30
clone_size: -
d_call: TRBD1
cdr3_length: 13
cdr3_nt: TGTGCCTGGGGGACAGCAACTGGAAACACCATATATTTT
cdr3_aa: CAWGTATGNTIYF

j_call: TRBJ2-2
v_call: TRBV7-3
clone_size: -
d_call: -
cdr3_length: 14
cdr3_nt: TGTGCCAGCAGCTTAAACGTCGCGTCCGGGGAGCTGTTTTTT
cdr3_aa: CASSLNVASGELFF

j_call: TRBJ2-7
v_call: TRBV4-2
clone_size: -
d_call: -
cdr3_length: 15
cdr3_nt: TGTGCCAGCAGCCAAGACCCCCAGCTACCAGCCGAGCAGTACTTC
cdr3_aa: CASSQDPQLPAEQYF

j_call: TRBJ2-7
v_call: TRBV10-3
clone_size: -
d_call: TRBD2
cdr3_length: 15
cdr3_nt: TGTGCCATCAGGAGGACTAGCGGGACTCCCTACGAGCAGTACTTC
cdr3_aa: CAIRRTSGTPYEQYF

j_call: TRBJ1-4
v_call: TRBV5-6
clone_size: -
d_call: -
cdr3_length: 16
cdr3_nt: TGTGCCAGCAGCTTTAGGGGGATTTCTCCCACTGAAAAACTGTTTTTT
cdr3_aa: CASSFRGISPTEKLFF

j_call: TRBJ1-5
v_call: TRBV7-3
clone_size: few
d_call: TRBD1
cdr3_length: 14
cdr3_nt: TGTGCCAGCAGCTTAGCAGGGGGCGGTCAGCCCCAGCATTTT
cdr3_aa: CASSLAGGGQPQHF

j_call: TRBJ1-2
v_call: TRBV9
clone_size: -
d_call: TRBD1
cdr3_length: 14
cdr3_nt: TGTGCCAGCAGCGCCTGGACAGGGAACTATGGCTACACCTTC
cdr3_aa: CASSAWTGNYGYTF

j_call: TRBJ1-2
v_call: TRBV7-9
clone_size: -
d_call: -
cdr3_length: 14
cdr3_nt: TGTGCCAGCAGCTTAGGGGGACCCACCTATGGCTACACCTTC
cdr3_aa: CASSLGGPTYGYTF

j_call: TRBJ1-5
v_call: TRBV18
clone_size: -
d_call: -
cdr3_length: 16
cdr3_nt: TGTGCCAGCTCCCTGGGGGGGGGCGTTCTCCATCAGCCCCAGCATTTT
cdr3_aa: CASSLGGGVLHQPQHF

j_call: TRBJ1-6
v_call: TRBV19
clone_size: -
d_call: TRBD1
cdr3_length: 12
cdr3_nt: TGTGCCAGTAAGGGGGCGGGGGCCCCCCTCCACTTT
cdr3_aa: CASKGAGAPLHF

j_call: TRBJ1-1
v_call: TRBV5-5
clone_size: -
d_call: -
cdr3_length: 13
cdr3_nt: TGTGCCAGCAGCTTGATTGAGAACACTGAAGCTTTCTTT
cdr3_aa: CASSLIENTEAFF